This T cell receptor (beta chain) was retrieved from a study of blood T cell repertoires in COVID-19. Overall study context: The United States, Italy and Spain were the sources of the acute and convalescent COVID-19 samples. PBMCs, B-cell-depleted T cells, or T cells were the source of the cDNA or gDNA that made up the material.

Under the authors' procedure: Reference gene primer amplification yielded estimated nucleated cell counts. The assay was immunoSEQ multiplex PCR, and TCRdb's table has in-frame clones only and misses some. Clone size and the V and J calls come from that table; the DNA yielded D and trimming. This sample has 200,000 to 300,000 clones, with around nine tenths found just once. V trimming: 9 bases; J trimming: 7 bases; junction bases outside the gene matches: 7. From germline, CDR1 is SEHNR and CDR2 FQNEAQ (reference sequence). There are 13 residues in the CDR3. The V call is TRBV7-9, the J call TRBJ2-1, with 9 positions matching TRBD1. The sequenced material came from peripheral blood. The TCR comes from a young man with active or convalescent COVID-19. CDR3 loop: CASGTGFYNEQFF. The DNA of the CDR3 is TGTGCCAGTGGGACAGGGTTTTATAATGAGCAGTTCTTC.